This T cell receptor beta chain originates from a study of blood T cell repertoires in COVID-19. Study summary: Researchers got acute and convalescent COVID-19 samples from the United States, Italy and Spain. PBMCs, B-cell-depleted T cells, or T cells provided the cDNA or gDNA that made up the material.

Unmatched junction bases numbered 12, after V lost 6 bases and J lost 8 bases. This CDR3 region has 15 residues. The germline CDR1 and CDR2 sequences are SNHLY and FYNNEI. Original processing notes: By means of reference gene primer amplification, nucleated cell counts were estimated. The repertoire was sequenced with immunoSEQ multiplex PCR; TCRdb's copy has only in-frame clones and lacks some. Clonal size and the V and J genes are those of that table, whereas D and trimming came from the DNA. The sample has about 300,000 clones, more than 70% seen once. The source of this sequence is a woman aged 45 to 65 with acute or convalescent COVID-19. The gene calls are TRBV2 and TRBJ2-2; 7 bases are shared with TRBD1. Specimen: peripheral blood. The CDR3 sequence is CASRNDRASEGELFF. The CDR3 nucleotides are TGTGCCAGCAGGAACGACAGGGCCAGTGAGGGGGAGCTGTTTTTT.